This TCR beta chain was observed in a study of cytomegalovirus exposure and HLA in healthy donors. Study as a whole: For the approximately 360 genotyped donors, 80% to 90% fell within the Caucasian-associated ancestry cluster.

Study-wide points: A later analysis revealed that TCR association rates differed between HLA loci, peaking at DRB1 and bottoming out at HLA-C.

The CDR3 totals 16 residues. Germline V lookup: CDR1 LGHNA, CDR2 YNFKEQ. V shed 4 bases and J shed 9 bases, with 21 bases lying between them. About this clone itself: Its antigen is undetermined.

60 Vbeta and 13 Jbeta primers were used in PCR. How the authors handled the data: In a later analysis, around 10 million of some 80 million unique beta chains occurred in at least two donors. Measured with immunoSEQ multiplex PCR; TCRdb has only the in-frame clones, and not every one. The DNA was the basis for D and trimming; V, J and clone size are from that table. The sample holds over 90,000 clones, roughly three quarters seen once. This chain connects TRBV4-2 to TRBJ1-4, with D possibly matching TRBD1 (5 bases). Material for sequencing was PBMCs. The receptor was derived from a man aged 45-65 years in good health and CMV-seropositive. The CDR3 DNA follows: TGTGCCAGCAGCCGGATAAGAGCAGGGACTTGGCAAAAACTGTTTTTT. This sequence encodes CASSRIRAGTWQKLFF.